This T cell receptor beta chain was documented in a study of early T cells in non-severe SARS-CoV-2 infection. About the research overall: Bulk RNA isolated from unsorted whole blood underwent sequencing; chains were not paired.

This clonotype was seen only a few times. Researchers attached unique molecular identifiers to individual cDNA molecules. MiXCR, applied by TCRdb to the 5' RACE reads, yields one record per CDR3 protein. The sample consists of 95,000 to 100,000 distinct CDR3 sequences, under 15% of them appearing once. This CDR3 comprises 13 residues. The germline CDR1 and CDR2 sequences are SGHVS and FNYEAQ. V was pared by 2 bases and J by 6 bases, with 11 bases between. This clonotype was sampled from an adult who was a healthcare worker with PCR-confirmed SARS-CoV-2 infection or an uninfected control (not recorded which). Sequencing was done on a sample of whole blood. The chain joins TRBV7-6 to TRBJ2-7; D is unclear. CDR3 residues: CASSLTTLSEQYF. CDR3 DNA: TGTGCCAGCAGCTTAACGACCCTGAGCGAGCAGTACTTC.